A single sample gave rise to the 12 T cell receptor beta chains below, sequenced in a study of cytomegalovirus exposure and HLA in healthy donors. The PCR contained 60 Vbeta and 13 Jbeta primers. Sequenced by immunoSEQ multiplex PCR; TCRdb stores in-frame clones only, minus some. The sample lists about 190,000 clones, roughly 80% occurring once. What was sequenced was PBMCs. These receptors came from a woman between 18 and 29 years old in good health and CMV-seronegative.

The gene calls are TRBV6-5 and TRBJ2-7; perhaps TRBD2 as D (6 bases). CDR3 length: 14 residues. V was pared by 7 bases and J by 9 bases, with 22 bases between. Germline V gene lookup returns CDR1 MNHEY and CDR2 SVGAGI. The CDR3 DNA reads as TGTGCCAGCATGGCGGGACCGGGGAGTTGGGGGCAGTACTTC. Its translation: CASMAGPGSWGQYF.

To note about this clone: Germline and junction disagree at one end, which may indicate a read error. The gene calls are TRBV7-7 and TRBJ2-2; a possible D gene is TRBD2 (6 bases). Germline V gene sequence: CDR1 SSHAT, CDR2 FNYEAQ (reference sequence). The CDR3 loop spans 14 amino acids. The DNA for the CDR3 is TGTGCTAGCAGAAGCGGGTCGAACACCGGGGAGCTGTTTTTT. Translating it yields CASRSGSNTGELFF.

The CDR3 sequence is CASSLGGRADTQYF. The DNA of the CDR3 is TGCGCCAGCAGCTTGGGGGGGCGGGCAGATACGCAGTATTTT. This chain joins TRBV5-1 and TRBJ2-3; D is perhaps TRBD1 (6 bases). The CDR3 extends over 14 amino acids. CDR1 is SGHRS, CDR2 YFSETQ, per germline. V was clipped by 0 bases and J by 4 bases, with 9 bases between them.

CDR3 coding DNA: TGTGCCAGCAGCCCCCCCGGGACAGGGGATCAGCCCCAGCATTTT. Its protein product is CASSPPGTGDQPQHF. This chain uses TRBV4-2 with TRBJ1-5, with 10 bases identical to TRBD1. Germline V gene data show CDR1 as LGHNA and CDR2 as YNFKEQ. This CDR3 contains 15 residues. Trimming took 4 bases from V and 5 from J; bases not matched to a gene: 5.

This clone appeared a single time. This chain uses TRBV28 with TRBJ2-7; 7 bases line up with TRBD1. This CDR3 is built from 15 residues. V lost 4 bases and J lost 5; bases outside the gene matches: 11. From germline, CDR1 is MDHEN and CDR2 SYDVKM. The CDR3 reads CASSSQGPRPHEQYF. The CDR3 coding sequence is TGTGCCAGCAGTTCACAGGGGCCACGGCCTCACGAGCAGTACTTC. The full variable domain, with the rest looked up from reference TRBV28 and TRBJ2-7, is DVKVTQSSRYLVKRTGEKVFLECVQDMDHENMFWYRQDPGLGLRLIYFSYDVKMKEKGDIPEGYSVSREKKERFSLILESASTNQTSMYLCASSSQGPRPHEQYFGPGTRLTVT.

CDR3 residues: CASPKGDQGWYSYGYTF. The CDR3 bases are TGTGCCAGCCCCAAGGGGGATCAGGGCTGGTATAGCTATGGCTACACCTTC. The V and J genes are TRBV7-3 and TRBJ1-2; D perhaps matches TRBD1 (6 bases). The CDR3 extends over 17 amino acids. Germline lookup yields CDR1 SGHTA and CDR2 FQGTGA. Trimming removed 8 bases from V and 4 bases from J, with 26 bases in between.

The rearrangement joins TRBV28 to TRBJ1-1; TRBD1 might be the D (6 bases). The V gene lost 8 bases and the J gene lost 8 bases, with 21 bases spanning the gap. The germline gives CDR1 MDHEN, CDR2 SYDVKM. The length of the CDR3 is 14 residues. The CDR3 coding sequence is TGTGCCAGCGGCCCCCTCGGACAGAAAACAGAAGCTTTCTTT. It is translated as CASGPLGQKTEAFF.

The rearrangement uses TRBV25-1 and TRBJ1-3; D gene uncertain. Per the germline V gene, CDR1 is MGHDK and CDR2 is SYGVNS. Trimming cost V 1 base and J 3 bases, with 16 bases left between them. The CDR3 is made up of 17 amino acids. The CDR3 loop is CASSEFFPRRFGNTIYF. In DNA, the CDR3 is TGTGCCAGCAGTGAATTTTTCCCCCGGAGGTTTGGAAACACCATATATTTT.

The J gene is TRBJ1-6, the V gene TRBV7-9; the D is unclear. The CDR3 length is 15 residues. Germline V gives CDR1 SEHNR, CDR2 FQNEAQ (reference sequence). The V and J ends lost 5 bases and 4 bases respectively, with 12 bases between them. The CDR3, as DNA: TGTGCCAGCAGCCCAGGAAAAACTTATAATTCACCCCTCCACTTT. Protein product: CASSPGKTYNSPLHF.

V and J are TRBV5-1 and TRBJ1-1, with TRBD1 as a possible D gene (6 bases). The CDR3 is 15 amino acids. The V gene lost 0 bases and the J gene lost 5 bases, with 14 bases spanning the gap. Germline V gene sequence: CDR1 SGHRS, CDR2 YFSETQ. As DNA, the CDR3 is TGCGCCAGCAGCTTGGTGGGGGGGCGCGGAACTGAAGCTTTCTTT. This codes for CASSLVGGRGTEAFF.

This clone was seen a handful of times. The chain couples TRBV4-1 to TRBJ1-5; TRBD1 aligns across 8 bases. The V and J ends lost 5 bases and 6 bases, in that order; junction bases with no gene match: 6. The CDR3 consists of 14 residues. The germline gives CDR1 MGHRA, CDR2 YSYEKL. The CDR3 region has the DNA TGCGCCAGCAGCTTGGACAGGGTAGTTCAGCCCCAGCATTTT. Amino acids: CASSLDRVVQPQHF.

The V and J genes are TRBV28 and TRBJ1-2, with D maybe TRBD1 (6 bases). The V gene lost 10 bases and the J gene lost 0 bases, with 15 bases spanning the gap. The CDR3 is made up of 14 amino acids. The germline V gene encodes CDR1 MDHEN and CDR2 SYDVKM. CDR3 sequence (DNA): TGTGCCACTGGAACGGGGGGCCCTAACTATGGCTACACCTTC. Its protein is CATGTGGPNYGYTF.